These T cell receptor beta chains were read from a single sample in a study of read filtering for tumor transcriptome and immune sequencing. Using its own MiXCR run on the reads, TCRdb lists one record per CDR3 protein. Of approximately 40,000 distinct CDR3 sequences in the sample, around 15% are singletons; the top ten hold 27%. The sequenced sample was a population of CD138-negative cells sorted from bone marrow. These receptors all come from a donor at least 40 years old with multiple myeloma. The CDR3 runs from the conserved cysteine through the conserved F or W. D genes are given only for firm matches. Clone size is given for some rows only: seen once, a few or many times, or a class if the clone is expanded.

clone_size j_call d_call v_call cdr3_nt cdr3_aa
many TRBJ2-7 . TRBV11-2 TGTGCCAGCAGCTTAAATCCCGGCTACGAGCAGTACTTC CASSLNPGYEQYF
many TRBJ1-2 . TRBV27 TGTGCCAGCAGTCCCCTCCCAGGGTGGCAGGATTTCTATGGCTACACCTTC CASSPLPGWQDFYGYTF
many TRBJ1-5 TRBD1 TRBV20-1 TGCAGTGCTAGACGTTCCTCGGACAGGGACCAGCCCCAGCATTTT CSARRSSDRDQPQHF
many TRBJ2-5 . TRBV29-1 TGCAGCCTCGACGGGATAGGCGAGACCCAGTACTTC CSLDGIGETQYF
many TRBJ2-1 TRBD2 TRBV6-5 TGTGCCAGCAGGCGGGGGGCGGCCTACAATGAGCAGTTCTTC CASRRGAAYNEQFF
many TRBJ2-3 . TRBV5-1 TGCGCCAGCAGCTTGAGGGACCCGGGGGATACGCAGTATTTT CASSLRDPGDTQYF
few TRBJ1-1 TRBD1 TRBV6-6 TGTGCCAGCGGTCCTTGGACAGGGGTCTCCACTGAAGCTTTCTTT CASGPWTGVSTEAFF
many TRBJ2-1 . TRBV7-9 TGTGCCAGCAGCCTAGGGCAGATGATTTACAATAAGCAGTTCTTC CASSLGQMIYNKQFF
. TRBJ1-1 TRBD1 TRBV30 TGTGCCTGGAGTGATGGACAGGTGAGCACTGAAGCTTTCTTT CAWSDGQVSTEAFF
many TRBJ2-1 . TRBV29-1 TGCAGCGTCTACTCCGGGACTTCCTCCCATGAGCAGTTCTTC CSVYSGTSSHEQFF
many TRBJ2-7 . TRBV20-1 TGCAGTGCTAGATCTAACTCCCTGGTAGGGGAGCAGTACTTC CSARSNSLVGEQYF
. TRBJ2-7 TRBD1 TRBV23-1 TGCGCCAGGGCCGGGACAGGGGGCCTTCAGTACTTC CARAGTGGLQYF
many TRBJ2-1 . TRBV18 TGTGCCAGCTCATCCTTACGCGGTAATGAGCAGTTCTTC CASSSLRGNEQFF
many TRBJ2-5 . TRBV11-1 TGTGCCAGCAGCTTATTGTCCGGACCGCGCCAGACCCAGTACTTC CASSLLSGPRQTQYF
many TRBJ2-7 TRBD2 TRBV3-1 TGTGACAGCAGCCAGACTAGCGGGAGGCCCTCCTACGAGCAGTACTTC CDSSQTSGRPSYEQYF
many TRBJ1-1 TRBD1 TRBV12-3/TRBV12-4 TGTGCCAGCAGTTTGACAGGGGACACTGAAGCTTTCTTT CASSLTGDTEAFF
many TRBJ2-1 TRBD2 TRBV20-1 TGCAGTGCTAGCTCTAGCGGGAGAAATGAGCAGTTCTTC CSASSSGRNEQFF